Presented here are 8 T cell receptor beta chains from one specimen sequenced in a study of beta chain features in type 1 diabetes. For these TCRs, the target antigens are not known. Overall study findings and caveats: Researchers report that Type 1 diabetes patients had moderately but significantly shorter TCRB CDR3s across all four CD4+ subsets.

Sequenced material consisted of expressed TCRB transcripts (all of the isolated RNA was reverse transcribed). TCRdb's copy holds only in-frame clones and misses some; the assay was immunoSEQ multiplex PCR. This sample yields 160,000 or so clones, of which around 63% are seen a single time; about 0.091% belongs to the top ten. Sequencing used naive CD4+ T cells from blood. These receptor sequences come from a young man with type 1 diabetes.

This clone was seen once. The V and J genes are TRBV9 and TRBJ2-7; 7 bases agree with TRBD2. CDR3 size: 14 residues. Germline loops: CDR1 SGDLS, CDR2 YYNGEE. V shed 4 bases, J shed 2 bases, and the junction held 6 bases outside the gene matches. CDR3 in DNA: TGTGCCAGCAGCACACTAGCGTATCCCTACGAGCAGTACTTC. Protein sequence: CASSTLAYPYEQYF. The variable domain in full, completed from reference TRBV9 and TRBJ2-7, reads DSGVTQTPKHLITATGQRVTLRCSPRSGDLSVYWYQQSLDQGLQFLIQYYNGEERAKGNILERFSAQQFPDLHSELNLSSLELGDSALYFCASSTLAYPYEQYFGPGTRLTVT.

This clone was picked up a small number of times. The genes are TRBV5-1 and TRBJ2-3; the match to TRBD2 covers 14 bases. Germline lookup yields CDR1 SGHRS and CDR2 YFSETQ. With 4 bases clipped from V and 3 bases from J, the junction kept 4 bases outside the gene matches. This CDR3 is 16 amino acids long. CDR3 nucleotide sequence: TGCGCCAGCAGCCCGGGACTAGCGGGGGCTACAGATACGCAGTATTTT. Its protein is CASSPGLAGATDTQYF.

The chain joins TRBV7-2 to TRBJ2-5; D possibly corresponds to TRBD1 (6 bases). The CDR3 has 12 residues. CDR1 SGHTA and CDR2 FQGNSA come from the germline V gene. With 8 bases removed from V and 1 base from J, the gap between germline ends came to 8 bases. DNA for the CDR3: TGTGCCAGCGGGGACACCCAAGAGACCCAGTACTTC. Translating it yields CASGDTQETQYF.

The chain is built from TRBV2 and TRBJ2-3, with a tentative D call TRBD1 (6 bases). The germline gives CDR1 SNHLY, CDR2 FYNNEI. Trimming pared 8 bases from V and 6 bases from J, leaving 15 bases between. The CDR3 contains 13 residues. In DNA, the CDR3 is TGTGCCAGCGGAGGCCAGGGGAAGGATACGCAGTATTTT. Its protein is CASGGQGKDTQYF.

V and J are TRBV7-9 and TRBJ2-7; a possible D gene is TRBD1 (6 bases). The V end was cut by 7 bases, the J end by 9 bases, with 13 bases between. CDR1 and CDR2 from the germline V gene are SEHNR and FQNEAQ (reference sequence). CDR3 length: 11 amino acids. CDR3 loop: CASTPGGRQYF. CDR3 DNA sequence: TGTGCCAGCACCCCTGGGGGCAGGCAGTACTTC. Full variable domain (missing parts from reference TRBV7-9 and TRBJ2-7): DTGVSQNPRHKITKRGQNVTFRCDPISEHNRLYWYRQTLGQGPEFLTYFQNEAQLEKSRLLSDRFSAERPKGSFSTLEIQRTEQGDSAMYLCASTPGGRQYFGPGTRLTVT.

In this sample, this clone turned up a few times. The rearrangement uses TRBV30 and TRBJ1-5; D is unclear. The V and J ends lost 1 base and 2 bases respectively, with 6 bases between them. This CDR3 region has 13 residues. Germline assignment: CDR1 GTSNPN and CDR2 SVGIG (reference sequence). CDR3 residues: CAWSADGNQPQHF. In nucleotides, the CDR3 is TGTGCCTGGAGTGCGGACGGCAATCAGCCCCAGCATTTT.

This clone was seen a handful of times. The chain's CDR3 is CASSRLAGGRGTQYF. The CDR3 coding sequence is TGTGCCAGCAGCCGACTAGCGGGGGGCCGCGGGACCCAGTACTTC. The rearrangement links TRBV6-5 to TRBJ2-5, with 13 bases identical to TRBD2. The CDR3 is made up of 15 amino acids. CDR1 is MNHEY, CDR2 SVGAGI, per germline. The V gene end was trimmed by 6 bases and the J gene end by 7 bases; junction bases not matched to a gene: 8.

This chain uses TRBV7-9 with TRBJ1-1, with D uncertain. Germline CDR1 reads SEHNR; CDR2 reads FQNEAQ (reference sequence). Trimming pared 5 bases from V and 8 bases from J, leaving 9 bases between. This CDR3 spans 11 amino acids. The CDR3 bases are TGTGCCAGCAGCCCGAGCCGAGAAGCTTTCTTT. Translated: CASSPSREAFF.